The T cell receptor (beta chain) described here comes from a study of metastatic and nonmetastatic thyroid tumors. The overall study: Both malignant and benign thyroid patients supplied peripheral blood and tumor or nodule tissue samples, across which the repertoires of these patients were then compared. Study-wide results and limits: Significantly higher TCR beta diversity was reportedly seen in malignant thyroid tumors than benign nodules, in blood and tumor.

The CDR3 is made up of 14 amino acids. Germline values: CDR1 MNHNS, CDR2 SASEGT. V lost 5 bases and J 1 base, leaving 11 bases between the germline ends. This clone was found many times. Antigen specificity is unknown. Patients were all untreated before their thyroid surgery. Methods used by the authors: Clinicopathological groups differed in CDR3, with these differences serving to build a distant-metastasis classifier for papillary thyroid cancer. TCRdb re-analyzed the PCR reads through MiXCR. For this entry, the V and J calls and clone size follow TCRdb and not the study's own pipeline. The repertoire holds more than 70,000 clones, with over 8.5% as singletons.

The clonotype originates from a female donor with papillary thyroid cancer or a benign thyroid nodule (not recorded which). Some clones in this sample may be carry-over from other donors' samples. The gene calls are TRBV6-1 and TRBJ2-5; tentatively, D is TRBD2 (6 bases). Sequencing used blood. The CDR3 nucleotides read TGTGCCAGCAGTAAGGGACTGCTCCAAGAGACCCAGTACTTC. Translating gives CASSKGLLQETQYF.